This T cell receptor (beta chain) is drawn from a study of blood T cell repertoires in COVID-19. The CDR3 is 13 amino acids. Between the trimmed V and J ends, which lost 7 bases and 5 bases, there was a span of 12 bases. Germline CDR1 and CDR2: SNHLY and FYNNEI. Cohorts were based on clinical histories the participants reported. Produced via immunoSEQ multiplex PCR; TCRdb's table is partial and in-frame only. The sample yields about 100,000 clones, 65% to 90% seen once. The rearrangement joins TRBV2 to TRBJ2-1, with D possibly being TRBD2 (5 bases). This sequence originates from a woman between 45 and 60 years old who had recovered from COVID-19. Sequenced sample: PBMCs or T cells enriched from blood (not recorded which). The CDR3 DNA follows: TGTGCCAGCACCCGGGATAACGACAATGAGCAGTTCTTC. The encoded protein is CASTRDNDNEQFF. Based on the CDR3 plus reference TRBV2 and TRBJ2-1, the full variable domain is EPEVTQTPSHQVTQMGQEVILRCVPISNHLYFYWYRQILGQKVEFLVSFYNNEISEKSEIFDDQFSVERPDGSNFTLKIRSTKLEDSAMYFCASTRDNDNEQFFGPGTRLTVL.